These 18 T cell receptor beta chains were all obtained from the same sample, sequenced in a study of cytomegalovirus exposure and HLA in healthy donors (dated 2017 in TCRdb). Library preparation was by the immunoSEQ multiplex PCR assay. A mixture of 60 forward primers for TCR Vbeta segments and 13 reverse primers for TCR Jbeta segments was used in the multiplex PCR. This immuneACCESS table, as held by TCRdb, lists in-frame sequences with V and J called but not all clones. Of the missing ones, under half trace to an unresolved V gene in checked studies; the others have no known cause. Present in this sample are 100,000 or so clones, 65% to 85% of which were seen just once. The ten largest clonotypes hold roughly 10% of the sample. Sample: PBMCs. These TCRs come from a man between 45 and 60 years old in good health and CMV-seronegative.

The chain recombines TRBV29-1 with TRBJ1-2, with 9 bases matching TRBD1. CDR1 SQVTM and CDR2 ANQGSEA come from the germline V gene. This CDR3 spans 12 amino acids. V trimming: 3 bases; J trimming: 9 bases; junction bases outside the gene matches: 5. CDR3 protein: CSVEGTGHSYTF. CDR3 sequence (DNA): TGCAGCGTTGAGGGGACAGGGCATAGCTACACCTTC.

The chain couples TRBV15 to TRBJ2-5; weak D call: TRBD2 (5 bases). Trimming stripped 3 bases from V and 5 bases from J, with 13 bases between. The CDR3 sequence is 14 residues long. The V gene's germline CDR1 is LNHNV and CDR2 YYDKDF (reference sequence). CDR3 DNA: TGTGCCACCAGCAGTGCTACTAGTTTCGAGACCCAGTACTTC. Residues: CATSSATSFETQYF. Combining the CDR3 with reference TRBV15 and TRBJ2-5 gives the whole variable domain DAMVIQNPRYQVTQFGKPVTLSCSQTLNHNVMYWYQQKSSQAPKLLFHYYDKDFNNEADTPDNFQSRRPNTSFCFLDIRSPGLGDTAMYLCATSSATSFETQYFGPGTRLLVL.

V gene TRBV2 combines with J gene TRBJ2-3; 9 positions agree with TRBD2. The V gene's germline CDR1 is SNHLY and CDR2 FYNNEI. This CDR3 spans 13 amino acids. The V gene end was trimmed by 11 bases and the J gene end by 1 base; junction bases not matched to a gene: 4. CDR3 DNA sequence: TGTGCCGGCCGGACTAGCGGCACAGATACGCAGTATTTT. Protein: CAGRTSGTDTQYF.

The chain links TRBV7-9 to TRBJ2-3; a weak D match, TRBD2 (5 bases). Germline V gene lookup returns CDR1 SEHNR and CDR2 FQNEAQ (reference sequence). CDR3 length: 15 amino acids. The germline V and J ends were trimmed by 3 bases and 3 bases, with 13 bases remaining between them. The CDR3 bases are TGTGCCAGCAGCTTTTACCCTAGCAGTACAGATACGCAGTATTTT. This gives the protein CASSFYPSSTDTQYF.

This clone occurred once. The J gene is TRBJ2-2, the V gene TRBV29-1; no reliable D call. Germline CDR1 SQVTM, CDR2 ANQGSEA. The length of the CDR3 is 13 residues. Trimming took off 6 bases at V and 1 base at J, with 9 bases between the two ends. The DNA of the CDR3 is TGCAGCGTAGCCCCCATGAACACCGGGGAGCTGTTTTTT. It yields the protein CSVAPMNTGELFF.

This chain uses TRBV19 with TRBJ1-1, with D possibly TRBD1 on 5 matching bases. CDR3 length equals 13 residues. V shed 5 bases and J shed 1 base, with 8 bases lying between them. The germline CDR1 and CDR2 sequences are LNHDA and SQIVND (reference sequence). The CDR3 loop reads CASSAQGNTEAFF. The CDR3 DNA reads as TGTGCCAGTAGTGCTCAGGGGAACACTGAAGCTTTCTTT. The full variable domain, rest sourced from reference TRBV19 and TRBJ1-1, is DGGITQSPKYLFRKEGQNVTLSCEQNLNHDAMYWYRQDPGQGLRLIYYSQIVNDFQKGDIAEGYSVSREKKESFPLTVTSAQKNPTAFYLCASSAQGNTEAFFGQGTRLTVV.

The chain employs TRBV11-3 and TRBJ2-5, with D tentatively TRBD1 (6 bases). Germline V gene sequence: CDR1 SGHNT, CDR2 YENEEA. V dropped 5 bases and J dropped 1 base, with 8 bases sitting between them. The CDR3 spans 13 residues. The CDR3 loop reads CASSIRGQETQYF. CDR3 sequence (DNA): TGTGCCAGCAGCATCAGGGGCCAAGAGACCCAGTACTTC.

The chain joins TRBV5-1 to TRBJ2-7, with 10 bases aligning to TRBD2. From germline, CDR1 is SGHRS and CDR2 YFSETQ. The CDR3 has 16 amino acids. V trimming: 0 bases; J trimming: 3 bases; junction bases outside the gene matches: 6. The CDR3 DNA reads TGCGCCAGCAGCTTGGTGACTAGCGGGCCCAGCTACGAGCAGTACTTC. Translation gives CASSLVTSGPSYEQYF.

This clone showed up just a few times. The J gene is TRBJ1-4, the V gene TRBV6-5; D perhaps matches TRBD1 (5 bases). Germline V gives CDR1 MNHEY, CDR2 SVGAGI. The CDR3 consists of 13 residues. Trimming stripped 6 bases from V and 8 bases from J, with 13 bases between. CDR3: CASRTVGREKLFF. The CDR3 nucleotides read TGTGCCAGCAGGACAGTTGGGCGAGAAAAACTGTTTTTT.

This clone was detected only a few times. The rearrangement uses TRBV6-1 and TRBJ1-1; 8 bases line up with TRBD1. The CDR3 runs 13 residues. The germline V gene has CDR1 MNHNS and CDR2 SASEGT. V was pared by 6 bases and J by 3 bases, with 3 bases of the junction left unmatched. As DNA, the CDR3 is TGTGCCAGCAGCGGGACAGGAGACACTGAAGCTTTCTTT. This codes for CASSGTGDTEAFF.

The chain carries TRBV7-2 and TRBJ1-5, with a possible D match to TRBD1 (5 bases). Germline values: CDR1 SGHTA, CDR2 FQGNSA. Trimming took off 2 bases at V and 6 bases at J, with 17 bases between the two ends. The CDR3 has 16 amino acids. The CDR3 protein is CASSLFEGYGGQPQHF. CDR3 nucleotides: TGTGCCAGCAGCTTATTTGAGGGGTACGGGGGTCAGCCCCAGCATTTT.

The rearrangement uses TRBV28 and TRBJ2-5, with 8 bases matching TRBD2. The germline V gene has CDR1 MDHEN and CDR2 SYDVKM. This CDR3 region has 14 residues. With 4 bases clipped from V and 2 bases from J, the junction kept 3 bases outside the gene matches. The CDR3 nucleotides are TGTGCCAGCAGTTCCTTAGCGGGGCAAGAGACCCAGTACTTC. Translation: CASSSLAGQETQYF.

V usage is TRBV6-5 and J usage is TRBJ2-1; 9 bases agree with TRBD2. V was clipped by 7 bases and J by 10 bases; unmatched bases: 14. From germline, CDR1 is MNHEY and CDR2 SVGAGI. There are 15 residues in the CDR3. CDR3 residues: CASTPTAGGGKEQFF. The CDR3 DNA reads TGTGCCAGCACCCCAACGGCGGGAGGGGGGAAAGAGCAGTTCTTC.

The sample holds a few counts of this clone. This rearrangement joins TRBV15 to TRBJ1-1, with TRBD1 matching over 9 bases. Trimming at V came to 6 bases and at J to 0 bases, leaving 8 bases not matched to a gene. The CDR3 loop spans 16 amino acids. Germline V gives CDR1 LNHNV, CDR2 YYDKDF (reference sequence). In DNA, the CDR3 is TGTGCCACCAGTCCCGGGACAGGGTCTATGAACACTGAAGCTTTCTTT. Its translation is CATSPGTGSMNTEAFF.

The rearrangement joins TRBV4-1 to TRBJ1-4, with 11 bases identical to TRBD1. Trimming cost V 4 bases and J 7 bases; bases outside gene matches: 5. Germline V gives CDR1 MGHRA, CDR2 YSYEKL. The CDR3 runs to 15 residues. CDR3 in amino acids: CASSPDGQGAEKLFF. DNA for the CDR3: TGCGCCAGCAGCCCCGATGGACAGGGGGCTGAAAAACTGTTTTTT.

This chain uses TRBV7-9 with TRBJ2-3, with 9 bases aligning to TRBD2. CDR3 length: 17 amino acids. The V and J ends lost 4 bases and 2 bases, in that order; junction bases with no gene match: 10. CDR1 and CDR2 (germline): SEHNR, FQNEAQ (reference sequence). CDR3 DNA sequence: TGTGCCAGCAGCTCCCTAATGCAGCGGGGGGCCACAGATACGCAGTATTTT. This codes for CASSSLMQRGATDTQYF.

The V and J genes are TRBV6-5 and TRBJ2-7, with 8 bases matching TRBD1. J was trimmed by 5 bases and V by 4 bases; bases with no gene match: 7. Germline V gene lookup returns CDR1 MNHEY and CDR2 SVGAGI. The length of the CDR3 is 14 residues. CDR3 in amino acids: CASSFRQGTNEQYF. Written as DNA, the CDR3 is TGTGCCAGCAGTTTTCGACAGGGGACCAACGAGCAGTACTTC.

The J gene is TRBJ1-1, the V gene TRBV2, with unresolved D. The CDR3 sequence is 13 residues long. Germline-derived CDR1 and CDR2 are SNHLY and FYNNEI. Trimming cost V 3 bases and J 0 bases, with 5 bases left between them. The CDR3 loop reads CASSDGMNTEAFF. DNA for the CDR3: TGTGCCAGCAGTGATGGCATGAACACTGAAGCTTTCTTT.